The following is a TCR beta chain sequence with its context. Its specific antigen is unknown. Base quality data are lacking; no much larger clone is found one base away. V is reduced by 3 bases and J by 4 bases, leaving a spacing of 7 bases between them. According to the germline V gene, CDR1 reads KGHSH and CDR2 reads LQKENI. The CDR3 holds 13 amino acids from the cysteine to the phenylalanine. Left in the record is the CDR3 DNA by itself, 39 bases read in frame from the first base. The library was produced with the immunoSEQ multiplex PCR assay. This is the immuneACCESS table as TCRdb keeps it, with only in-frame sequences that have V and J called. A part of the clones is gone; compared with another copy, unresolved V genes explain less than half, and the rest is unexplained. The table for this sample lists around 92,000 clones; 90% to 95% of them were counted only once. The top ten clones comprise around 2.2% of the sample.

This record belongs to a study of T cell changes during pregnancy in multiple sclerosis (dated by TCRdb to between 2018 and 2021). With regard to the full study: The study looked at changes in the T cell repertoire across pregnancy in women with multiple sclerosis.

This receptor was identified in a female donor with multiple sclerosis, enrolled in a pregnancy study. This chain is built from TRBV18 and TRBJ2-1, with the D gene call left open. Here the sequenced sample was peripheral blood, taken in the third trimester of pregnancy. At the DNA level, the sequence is TGTGCCAGCTCACCCCCTACTTACAATGAGCAGTTCTTC. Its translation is CASSPPTYNEQFF. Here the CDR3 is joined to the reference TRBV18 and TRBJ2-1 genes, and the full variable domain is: NAGVMQNPRHLVRRRGQEARLRCSPMKGHSHVYWYRQLPEEGLKFMVYLQKENIIDESGMPKERFSAEFPKEGPSILRIQQVVRGDSAAYFCASSPPTYNEQFFGPGTRLTVL.